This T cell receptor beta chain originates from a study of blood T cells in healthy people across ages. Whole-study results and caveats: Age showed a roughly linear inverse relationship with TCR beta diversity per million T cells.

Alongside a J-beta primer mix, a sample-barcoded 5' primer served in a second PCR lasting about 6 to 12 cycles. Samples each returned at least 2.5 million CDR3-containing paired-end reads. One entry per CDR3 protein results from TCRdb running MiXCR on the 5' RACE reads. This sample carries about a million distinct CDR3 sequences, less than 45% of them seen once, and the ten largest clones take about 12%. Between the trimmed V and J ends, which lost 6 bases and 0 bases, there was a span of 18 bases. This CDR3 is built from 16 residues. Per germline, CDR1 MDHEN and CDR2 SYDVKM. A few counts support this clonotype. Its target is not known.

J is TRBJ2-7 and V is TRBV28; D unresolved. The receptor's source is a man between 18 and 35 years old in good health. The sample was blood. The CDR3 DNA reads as TGTGCCAGCAGGGTCTTTGACGGGTCAGACTCCTACGAGCAGTACTTC. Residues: CASRVFDGSDSYEQYF.